One sample yielded the 7 T cell receptor beta chains listed below, sequenced in a study of T cell responses to AZD1222 COVID-19 vaccine. This table comes from immunoSEQ multiplex PCR, and its TCRdb copy is limited to in-frame clones, with some not included. The profile shows 70,000 to 95,000 clones, almost 90% of them singletons. Sequencing used peripheral blood, obtained 28 days after the second AZD1222 dose. Every receptor here comes from an adult who received the AZD1222 COVID-19 vaccine.

The DNA for the CDR3 is TGTGCCAGCAGTCCACAGGGACCGCAGTATTTT. Translating it yields CASSPQGPQYF. The gene calls are TRBV12-3 or TRBV12-4 and TRBJ2-3; weak D call: TRBD1 (6 bases). Trimming pared 5 bases from V and 10 bases from J, leaving 10 bases between. The CDR3 totals 11 residues.

The genes are TRBV7-8 and TRBJ1-2; D remains ambiguous. Trimming cost V 5 bases and J 5 bases, with 9 bases left between them. The CDR3 loop spans 12 amino acids. Germline V gene sequence: CDR1 SGHVS, CDR2 FQNEAQ. As DNA, the CDR3 is TGTGCCAGCAGCCGTGACCGTTATGGCTACACCTTC. It translates to CASSRDRYGYTF.

The chain combines TRBV28 with TRBJ2-1, with 9 bases lining up with TRBD2. Per germline, CDR1 MDHEN and CDR2 SYDVKM. Trimming removed 8 bases from V and 5 bases from J; junction bases left unmatched: 7. The CDR3 is 14 residues long. CDR3 DNA: TGTGCCAGCCTTGGCGGGAGGGGTCACAATGAGCAGTTCTTC. This sequence encodes CASLGGRGHNEQFF.

The chain links TRBV4-1 to TRBJ1-5, with D unresolved. The CDR3 is made up of 13 amino acids. Per germline, CDR1 MGHRA and CDR2 YSYEKL. Deletions cut 1 base from V and 7 bases from J, with 8 bases between. Here the CDR3 reads CASSQGVKQPQHF. DNA for the CDR3: TGCGCCAGCAGCCAAGGTGTAAAGCAGCCCCAGCATTTT.

V and J are TRBV28 and TRBJ2-7; D uncertain. Germline assignment: CDR1 MDHEN and CDR2 SYDVKM. V was cut by 4 bases and J by 4 bases, with 5 bases left in between. CDR3 length: 11 amino acids. CDR3 region: CASSSSYEQYF. In DNA, the CDR3 is TGTGCCAGCAGTTCCAGTTACGAGCAGTACTTC. The full variable domain, in which reference TRBV28 and TRBJ2-7 provide the parts outside the CDR3, is DVKVTQSSRYLVKRTGEKVFLECVQDMDHENMFWYRQDPGLGLRLIYFSYDVKMKEKGDIPEGYSVSREKKERFSLILESASTNQTSMYLCASSSSYEQYFGPGTRLTVT.

This chain uses TRBV3-1 (or the pseudogene TRBV3-2) with TRBJ1-1; D not certain. The CDR3 covers 16 residues. Germline V gene sequence: CDR1 LGHDT, CDR2 YNNKEL (reference sequence). Trimming took 1 base from V and 1 from J, leaving 13 bases between them. The CDR3 loop is CASSQGILGGNTEAFF. The CDR3 DNA reads TGTGCCAGCAGCCAAGGAATCTTGGGTGGGAACACTGAAGCTTTCTTT.

The chain recombines TRBV1 with TRBJ1-1; TRBD1 is taken as the D call from the table, unchecked against the DNA. TRBV1 is shown as a pseudogene. CDR3 length: 18 amino acids. The chain's CDR3 is CTSSQVGTGERMNTEAFF. The CDR3 DNA sequence: TGCACCAGCAGCCAAGTGGGGACAGGGGAGAGGATGAACACTGAAGCTTTCTTT.